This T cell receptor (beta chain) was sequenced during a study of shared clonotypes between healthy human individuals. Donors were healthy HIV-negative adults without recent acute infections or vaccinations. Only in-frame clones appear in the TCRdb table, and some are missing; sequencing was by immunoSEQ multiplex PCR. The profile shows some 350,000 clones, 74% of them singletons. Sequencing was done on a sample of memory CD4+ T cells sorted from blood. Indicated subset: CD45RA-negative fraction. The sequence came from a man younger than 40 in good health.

The CDR3 here is CASSVDDRGRTYEQYF. The DNA of the CDR3 is TGTGCCAGCAGCGTAGACGACAGGGGGAGAACCTACGAGCAGTACTTC. V and J are TRBV9 and TRBJ2-7; 9 bases are a match to TRBD1. Germline lookup yields CDR1 SGDLS and CDR2 YYNGEE. V trimming: 0 bases; J trimming: 2 bases; junction bases outside the gene matches: 6. This CDR3 comprises 16 residues.